This TCR beta chain was captured by sequencing in a study of shared clonotypes between healthy human individuals. Every donor was a Caucasian adult from Nashville, Tennessee. In its sample, this clone was seen many times. PCR replicates from unsorted PBMC used about 290 ng DNA, and this amount was 32,000 or so T cell genomes. Sequencing of unsorted PBMC DNA was carried out using ten immunoSEQ deep assay plates. In the source study's methods: With immunoSEQ giving junction-only sequences and no quality scores, filtering differed. Produced via immunoSEQ multiplex PCR; TCRdb's table is partial and in-frame only. V, J and clone size are those of that table, while D and trimming were read from the DNA. Of 490,000 or so clones in the sample, around three quarters were seen once. Germline V gene data show CDR1 as MGHRA and CDR2 as YSYEKL. CDR3 length equals 16 residues.

The receptor's source is a woman aged 40 to 49 in good health. Some clones in this sample may be carry-over from other donors' samples. The sequenced sample consisted of PBMCs. This rearrangement joins TRBV4-1 to TRBJ2-5; D tentatively fits TRBD1 or TRBD2 (5 bases each). The DNA end favors TRBJ2-7, so the J call may be wrong. CDR3 residues: CASSQDSRTQRGEQYF. The CDR3 DNA follows: TGCGCCAGCAGCCAAGACTCAAGGACGCAGAGGGGCGAGCAGTACTTC.